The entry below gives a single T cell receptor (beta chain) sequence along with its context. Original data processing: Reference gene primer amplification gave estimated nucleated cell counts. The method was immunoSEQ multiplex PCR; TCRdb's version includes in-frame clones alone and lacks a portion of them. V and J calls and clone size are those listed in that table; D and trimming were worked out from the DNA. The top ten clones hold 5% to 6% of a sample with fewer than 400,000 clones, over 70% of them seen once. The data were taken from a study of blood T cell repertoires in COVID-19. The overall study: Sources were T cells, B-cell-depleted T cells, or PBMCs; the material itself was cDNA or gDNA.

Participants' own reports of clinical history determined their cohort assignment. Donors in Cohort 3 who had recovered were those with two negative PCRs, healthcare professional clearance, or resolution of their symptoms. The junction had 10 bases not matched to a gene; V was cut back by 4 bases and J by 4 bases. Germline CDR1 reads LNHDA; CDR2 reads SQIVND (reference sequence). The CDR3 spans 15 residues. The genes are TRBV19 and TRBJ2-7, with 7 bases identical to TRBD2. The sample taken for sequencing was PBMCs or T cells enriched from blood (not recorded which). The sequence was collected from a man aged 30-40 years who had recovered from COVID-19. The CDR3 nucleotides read TGTGCCAGTAGTACGCCCGGGACTAAGCGATACGAGCAGTACTTC. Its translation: CASSTPGTKRYEQYF.